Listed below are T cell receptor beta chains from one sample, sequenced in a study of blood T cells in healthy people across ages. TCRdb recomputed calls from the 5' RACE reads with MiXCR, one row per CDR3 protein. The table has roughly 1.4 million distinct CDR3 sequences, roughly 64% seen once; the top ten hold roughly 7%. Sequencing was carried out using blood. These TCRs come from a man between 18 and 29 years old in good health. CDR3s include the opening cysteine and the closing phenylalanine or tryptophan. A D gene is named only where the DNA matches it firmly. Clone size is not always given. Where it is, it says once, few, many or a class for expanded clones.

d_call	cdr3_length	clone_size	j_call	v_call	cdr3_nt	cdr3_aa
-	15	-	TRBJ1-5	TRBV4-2	TGTGCCAGCAGCCAAGAGGGGGCTAGCAATCAGCCCCAGCATTTT	CASSQEGASNQPQHF
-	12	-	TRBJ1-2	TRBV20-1	TGCAGTGCCGATAAGGTTAACTATGGCTACACCTTC	CSADKVNYGYTF
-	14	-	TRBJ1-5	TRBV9	TGTGCCAGCAGCGTAGGACAGGCTGATCAGCCCCAGCATTTT	CASSVGQADQPQHF
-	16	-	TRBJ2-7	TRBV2	TGTGCCAGCAGTGAAGCTTGGGACCGCAGCTCCTACGAGCAGTACTTC	CASSEAWDRSSYEQYF
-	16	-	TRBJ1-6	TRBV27	TGTGCCAGCAGTAGTTGGTCAGGGGCCAGGGGTTCACCCCTCCACTTT	CASSSWSGARGSPLHF
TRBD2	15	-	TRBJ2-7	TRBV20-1	TGCAGTGCTAGAAGGCTAGCGGGGACATCCTACGAGCAGTACTTC	CSARRLAGTSYEQYF
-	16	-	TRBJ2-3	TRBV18	TGTGTCAGCTCACCATCGGGGGGCCTTAGCACAGATACGCAGTATTTT	CVSSPSGGLSTDTQYF
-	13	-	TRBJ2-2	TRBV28	TGTGCCAGCTTGACAGGTCCAACCGGGGAGCTGTTTTTT	CASLTGPTGELFF
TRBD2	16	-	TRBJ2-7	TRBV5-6	TGTGCCAGCAGCTTGAATCCAGCGGGAAGGTTCTACGAGCAGTACTTC	CASSLNPAGRFYEQYF
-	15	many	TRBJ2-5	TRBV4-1	TGCGCCAGCAGCCAAGATTTGGGGCCCCAAGAGACCCAGTACTTC	CASSQDLGPQETQYF
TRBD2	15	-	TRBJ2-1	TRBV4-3	TGCGCCAGCAGCCAGCTACACGGACTAGACAATGAGCAGTTTTTC	CASSQLHGLDNEQFF
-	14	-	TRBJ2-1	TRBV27	TGTGCCAGCAGTTTATATGAGGGAGTGGGCGAGCAGTTCTTC	CASSLYEGVGEQFF
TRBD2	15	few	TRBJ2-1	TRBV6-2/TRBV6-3	TGTGCCAGCAGTCCCCTAGCGGGAGGACGGAATGAGCAGTTCTTC	CASSPLAGGRNEQFF
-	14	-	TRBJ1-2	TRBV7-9	TGTGCCAGCAGCCCTATGCAGGGAACCTATGGCTACACCTTC	CASSPMQGTYGYTF
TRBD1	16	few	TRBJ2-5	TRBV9	TGTGCCAGCAGCGTAGTAACCGGGACAGGGAAAGAGACCCAGTACTTC	CASSVVTGTGKETQYF
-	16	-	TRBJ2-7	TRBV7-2	TGTGCCAGCAGCTTAGCGGTGGGGACCTACTTAAGCGAGCAGTACTTC	CASSLAVGTYLSEQYF
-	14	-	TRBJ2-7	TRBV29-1	TGCAGCGTTGAAGATCAGGGGCCCGGGGACGAGCAGTACTTC	CSVEDQGPGDEQYF
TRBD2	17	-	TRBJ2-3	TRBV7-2	TGTGCCAGCAGCCTGGGACTAGCGGGGGTTAGCACGGATACGCAGTATTTT	CASSLGLAGVSTDTQYF
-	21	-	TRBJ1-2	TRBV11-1	TGTGCCAGCAGCTTAAAGTGGGATAGTGCGAGTACTTTGGGCGCTAACTATGGCTACACCTTC	CASSLKWDSASTLGANYGYTF
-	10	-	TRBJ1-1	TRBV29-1	TGCAGCGTCGTGGCGACTGAAGCTTTCTTT	CSVVATEAFF
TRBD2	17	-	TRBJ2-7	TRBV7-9	TGTGCCAGCAGCTTAAGTCTAGCGGGGGGAAGTGGTTACGAGCAGTACTTC	CASSLSLAGGSGYEQYF
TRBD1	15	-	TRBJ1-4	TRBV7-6	TGTGCCAGCAGCTTCGCCGGGACAGGGAGTGAAAAACTGTTTTTT	CASSFAGTGSEKLFF
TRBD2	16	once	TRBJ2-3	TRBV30	TGTGCCTGGAGTGTCGGCGCGGGAGGGCATACAGATACGCAGTATTTT	CAWSVGAGGHTDTQYF
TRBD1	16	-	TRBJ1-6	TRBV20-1	TGCAGTGCTAGAGTGGGACTGGACAGGGGAAGTTCACCCCTCCACTTT	CSARVGLDRGSSPLHF
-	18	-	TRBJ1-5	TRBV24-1	TGTGCCACCTTACCCGACAGGTTGATTATTTGGAGCAATCAGCCCCAGCATTTT	CATLPDRLIIWSNQPQHF
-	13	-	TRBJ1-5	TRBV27	TGTGCCAGCAGTGTAGGATCCCATAGACCCCAGCATTTT	CASSVGSHRPQHF
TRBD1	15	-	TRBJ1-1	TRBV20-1	TGCAGTGCTAGAGATCCAGGGACAGGGGGCGAGGGAGCTTTCTTT	CSARDPGTGGEGAFF
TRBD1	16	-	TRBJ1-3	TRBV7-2	TGTGCCAGCAGATCGACAGGGGCCTCTCTGGGGAACACCATATATTTT	CASRSTGASLGNTIYF
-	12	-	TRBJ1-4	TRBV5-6	TGTGCCAGCAGCTTGGGCCTCAGCCAACTGTTTTTT	CASSLGLSQLFF
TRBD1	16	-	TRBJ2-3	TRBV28	TGTGCCAGCAGTCTACAGGGGGCGCGGGGCACAGATACGCAGTATTTT	CASSLQGARGTDTQYF
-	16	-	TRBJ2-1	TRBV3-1	TGTGCCAGCAGCCAAGTTGACGGGGGGCCCTTCAATGAGCAGTTCTTC	CASSQVDGGPFNEQFF
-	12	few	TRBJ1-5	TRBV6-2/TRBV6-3	TGTGCCAGCACTTCCGGACATCAGCCCCAGCATTTT	CASTSGHQPQHF
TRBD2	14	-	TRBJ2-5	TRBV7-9	TGTGCCAGCAGCCGGACCTTCGGGGGGGAGACCCAGTACTTC	CASSRTFGGETQYF
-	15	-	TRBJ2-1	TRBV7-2	TGTGCCAGCAGCTTATTAGCCCGCCTTGGGGCGGAGCAGTTCTTC	CASSLLARLGAEQFF
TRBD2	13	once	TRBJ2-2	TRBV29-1	TGCAGCGTTGACGCGGGGGTCACCGGGGAGCTGTTTTTT	CSVDAGVTGELFF
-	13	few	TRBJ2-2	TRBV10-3	TGTGCCATCAGTGGGTCGGTTGAAGGGGAGCTGTTTTTT	CAISGSVEGELFF
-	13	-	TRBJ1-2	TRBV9	TGTGCCAGCAGCGATGCTCTAAACTATGGCTACACCTTC	CASSDALNYGYTF
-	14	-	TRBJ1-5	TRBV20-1	TGCAGTGCTAGGGTTTTGCGAAGCAATCAGCCCCAGCATTTT	CSARVLRSNQPQHF
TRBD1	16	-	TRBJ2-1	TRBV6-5	TGTGCCAGCCATCTGACAGGGGGCAGCTCCTACAATGAGCAGTTCTTC	CASHLTGGSSYNEQFF
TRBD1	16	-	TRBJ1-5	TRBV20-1	TGCAGTGCTACACCGGGACAGGGGGATTTCAATCAGCCCCAGCATTTT	CSATPGQGDFNQPQHF
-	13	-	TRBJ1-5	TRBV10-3	TGTGCCATCAGTGACAGTGAGGCAGAGCCCCAGCATTTT	CAISDSEAEPQHF
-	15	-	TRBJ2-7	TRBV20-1	TGCAGTGCTAGAGATACGTTGACGGCGGATTACGAGCAGTACTTC	CSARDTLTADYEQYF
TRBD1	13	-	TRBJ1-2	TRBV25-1	TGTGCCAGCAGTGATGACAGGGTCGACGGCTACACCTTC	CASSDDRVDGYTF
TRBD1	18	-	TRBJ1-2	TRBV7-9	TGTGCCAGCAGCTTAGTGCGGGACAGACACCGATTGTCCTATGGCTACACCTTC	CASSLVRDRHRLSYGYTF
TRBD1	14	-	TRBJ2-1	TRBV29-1	TGCAGCGTAGAGACAGGGAGCTCCCACAATGAGCAGTTCTTC	CSVETGSSHNEQFF
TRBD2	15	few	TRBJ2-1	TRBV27	TGTGCCAGCAGTTTAGGGCCTAGCGGGAGGGATGAGCAGTTCTTC	CASSLGPSGRDEQFF
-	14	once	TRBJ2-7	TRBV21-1	TGTGCCAGAGGTGGCCACCTTGGTGGGTACGAGCAGTACTTC	CARGGHLGGYEQYF
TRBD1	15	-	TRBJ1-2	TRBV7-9	TGTGCCAGCAGCTCTTCCGTGGGGACAGGGTGCGGCTACACCTTC	CASSSSVGTGCGYTF
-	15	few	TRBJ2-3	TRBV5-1	TGCGCCAGCAGCTCGTTGGGGGCGGTCTCAGATACGCAGTATTTT	CASSSLGAVSDTQYF
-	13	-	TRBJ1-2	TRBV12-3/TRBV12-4	TGTGCCAGCAGTGCACAGGGCCACTATGGCTACACCTTC	CASSAQGHYGYTF
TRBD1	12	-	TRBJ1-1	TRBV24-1	TGTGCCACCAGTGACCGGACAGGGAGAGCTTTCTTT	CATSDRTGRAFF
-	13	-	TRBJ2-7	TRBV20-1	TGCAGTGCTAGTGAAGGACACGGCTACGAGCAGTACTTC	CSASEGHGYEQYF
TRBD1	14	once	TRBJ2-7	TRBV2	TGTGCCAGCGCAAGAACAGGGGGCAGGAACGAGCAGTACTTC	CASARTGGRNEQYF
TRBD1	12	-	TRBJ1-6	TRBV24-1	TGTGCCACCGGGACAGGGGGCTCACCCCTCCACTTT	CATGTGGSPLHF
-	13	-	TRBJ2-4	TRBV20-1	TGCAGTGCTAGACGTCTGTCCAAAAACATTCAGTACTTC	CSARRLSKNIQYF
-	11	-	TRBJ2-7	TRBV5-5	TGTGCCAGCAAGGGGAGATACGAGCAGTACTTC	CASKGRYEQYF
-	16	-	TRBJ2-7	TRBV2	TGTGCCAGCAGTGGCCCCAGAACAGGGAGCTCCTACGAGCAGTACTTC	CASSGPRTGSSYEQYF
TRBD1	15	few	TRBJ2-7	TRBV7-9	TGTGCCAGCAGCCCCACAGGGGGCAGAATCTACGAGCAGTACTTC	CASSPTGGRIYEQYF
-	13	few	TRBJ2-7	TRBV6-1	TGTGCCAGCAGTGAATTAGAGGGATACGAGCAGTACTTC	CASSELEGYEQYF